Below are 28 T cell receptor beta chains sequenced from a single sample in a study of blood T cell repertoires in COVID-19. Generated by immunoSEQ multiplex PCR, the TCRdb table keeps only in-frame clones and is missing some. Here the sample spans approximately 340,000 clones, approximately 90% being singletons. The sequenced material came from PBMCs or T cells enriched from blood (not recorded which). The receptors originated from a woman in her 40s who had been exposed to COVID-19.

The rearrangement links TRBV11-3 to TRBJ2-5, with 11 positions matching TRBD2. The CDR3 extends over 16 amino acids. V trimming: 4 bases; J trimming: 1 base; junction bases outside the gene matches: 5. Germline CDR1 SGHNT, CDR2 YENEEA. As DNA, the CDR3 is TGTGCCAGCAGCTCGCGACTAGCGGGGACCCAAGAGACCCAGTACTTC. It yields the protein CASSSRLAGTQETQYF.

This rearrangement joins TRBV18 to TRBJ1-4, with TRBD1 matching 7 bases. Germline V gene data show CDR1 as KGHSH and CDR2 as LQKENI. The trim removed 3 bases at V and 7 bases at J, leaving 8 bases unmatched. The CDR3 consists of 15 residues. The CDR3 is CASSPATGFGEKLFF. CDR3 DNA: TGTGCCAGCTCACCCGCGACAGGGTTTGGTGAAAAACTGTTTTTT.

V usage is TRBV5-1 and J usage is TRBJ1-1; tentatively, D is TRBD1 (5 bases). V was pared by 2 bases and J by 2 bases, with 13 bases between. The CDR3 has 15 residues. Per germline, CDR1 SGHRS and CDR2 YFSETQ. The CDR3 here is CASSFTGRLNTEAFF. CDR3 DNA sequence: TGCGCCAGCAGCTTTACAGGACGTCTCAACACTGAAGCTTTCTTT.

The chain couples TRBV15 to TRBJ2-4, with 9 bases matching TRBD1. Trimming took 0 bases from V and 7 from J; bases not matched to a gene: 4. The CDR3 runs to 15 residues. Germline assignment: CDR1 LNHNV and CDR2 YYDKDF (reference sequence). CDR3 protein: CATSRDLDRGNIQYF. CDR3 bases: TGTGCCACCAGCAGAGATTTGGACAGGGGCAACATTCAGTACTTC.

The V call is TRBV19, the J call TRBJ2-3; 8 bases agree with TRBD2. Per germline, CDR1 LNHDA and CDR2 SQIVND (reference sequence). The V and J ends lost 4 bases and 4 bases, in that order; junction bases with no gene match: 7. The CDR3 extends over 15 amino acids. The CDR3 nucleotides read TGTGCCAGTAGTACCCCGGGGGGGAGTGCAGATACGCAGTATTTT. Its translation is CASSTPGGSADTQYF. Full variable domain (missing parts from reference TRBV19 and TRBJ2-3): DGGITQSPKYLFRKEGQNVTLSCEQNLNHDAMYWYRQDPGQGLRLIYYSQIVNDFQKGDIAEGYSVSREKKESFPLTVTSAQKNPTAFYLCASSTPGGSADTQYFGPGTRLTVL.

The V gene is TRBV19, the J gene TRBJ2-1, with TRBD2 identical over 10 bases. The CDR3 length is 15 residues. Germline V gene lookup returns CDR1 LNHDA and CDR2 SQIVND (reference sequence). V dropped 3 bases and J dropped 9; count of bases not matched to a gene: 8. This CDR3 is CASSIPLAGRGEQFF. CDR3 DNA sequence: TGTGCCAGTAGTATCCCACTAGCGGGGAGGGGTGAGCAGTTCTTC.

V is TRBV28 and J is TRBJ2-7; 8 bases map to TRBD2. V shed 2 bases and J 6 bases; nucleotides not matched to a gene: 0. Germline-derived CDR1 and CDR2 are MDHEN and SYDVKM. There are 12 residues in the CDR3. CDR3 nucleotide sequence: TGTGCCAGCAGTTTAACTAGCGGCGAGCAGTACTTC. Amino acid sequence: CASSLTSGEQYF.

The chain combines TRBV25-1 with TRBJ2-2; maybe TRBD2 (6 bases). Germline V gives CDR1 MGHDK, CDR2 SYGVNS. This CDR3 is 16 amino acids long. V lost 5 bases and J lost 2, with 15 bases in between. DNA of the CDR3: TGTGCCAGCAGTAAGACCCGGGACTTTAACACCGGGGAGCTGTTTTTT. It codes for CASSKTRDFNTGELFF.

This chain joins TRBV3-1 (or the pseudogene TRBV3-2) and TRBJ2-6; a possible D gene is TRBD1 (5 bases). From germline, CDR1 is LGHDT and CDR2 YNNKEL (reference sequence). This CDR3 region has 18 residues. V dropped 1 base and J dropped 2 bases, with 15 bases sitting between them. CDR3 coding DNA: TGTGCCAGCAGCCAAGTTTCATTAGGGGCTGCTGGGGCCAACGTCCTGACTTTC. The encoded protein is CASSQVSLGAAGANVLTF.

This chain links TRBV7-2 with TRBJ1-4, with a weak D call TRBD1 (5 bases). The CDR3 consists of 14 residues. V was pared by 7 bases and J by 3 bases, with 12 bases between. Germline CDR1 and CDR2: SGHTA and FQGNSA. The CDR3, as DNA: TGTGCCAGCACTTTAGGGGCGCCTAATGAAAAACTGTTTTTT. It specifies CASTLGAPNEKLFF.

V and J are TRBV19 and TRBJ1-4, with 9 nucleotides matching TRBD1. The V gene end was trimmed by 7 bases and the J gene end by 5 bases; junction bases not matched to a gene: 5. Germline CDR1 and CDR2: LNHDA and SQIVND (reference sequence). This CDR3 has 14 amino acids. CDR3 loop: CASKTGQGNEKLFF. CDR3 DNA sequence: TGTGCCAGTAAAACCGGACAGGGGAATGAAAAACTGTTTTTT.

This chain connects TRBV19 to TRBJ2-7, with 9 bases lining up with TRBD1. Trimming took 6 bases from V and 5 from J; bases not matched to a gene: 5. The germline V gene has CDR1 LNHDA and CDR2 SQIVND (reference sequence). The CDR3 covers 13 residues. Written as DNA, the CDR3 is TGTGCCAGTAGCCAGGGACAGGGAAACGAGCAGTACTTC. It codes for CASSQGQGNEQYF.

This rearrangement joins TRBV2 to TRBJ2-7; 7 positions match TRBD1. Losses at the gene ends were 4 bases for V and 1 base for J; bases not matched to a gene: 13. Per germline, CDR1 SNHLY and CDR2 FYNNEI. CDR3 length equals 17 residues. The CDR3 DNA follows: TGTGCCAGCAGTGTAGGGTCTGGACAGGATTATTCCTACGAGCAGTACTTC. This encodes CASSVGSGQDYSYEQYF.

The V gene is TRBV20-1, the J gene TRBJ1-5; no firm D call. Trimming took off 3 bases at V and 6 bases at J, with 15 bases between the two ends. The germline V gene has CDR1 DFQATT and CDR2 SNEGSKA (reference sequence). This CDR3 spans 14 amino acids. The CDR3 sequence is CSASLGVSGQPQHF. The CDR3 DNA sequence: TGCAGTGCTAGTCTGGGCGTCTCTGGTCAGCCCCAGCATTTT.

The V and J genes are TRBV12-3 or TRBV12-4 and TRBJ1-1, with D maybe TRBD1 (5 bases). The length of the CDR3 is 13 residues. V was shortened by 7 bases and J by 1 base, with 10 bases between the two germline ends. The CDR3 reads CASTRDRNTEAFF. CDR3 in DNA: TGTGCCAGCACCCGAGACAGGAACACTGAAGCTTTCTTT.

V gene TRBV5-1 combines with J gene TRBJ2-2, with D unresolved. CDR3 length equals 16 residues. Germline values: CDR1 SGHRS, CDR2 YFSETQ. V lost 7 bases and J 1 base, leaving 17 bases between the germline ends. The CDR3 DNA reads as TGCGCCAGCGCACCACCTTACACGGGGAACACCGGGGAGCTGTTTTTT. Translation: CASAPPYTGNTGELFF. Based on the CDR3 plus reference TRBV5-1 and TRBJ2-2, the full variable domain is KAGVTQTPRYLIKTRGQQVTLSCSPISGHRSVSWYQQTPGQGLQFLFEYFSETQRNKGNFPGRFSGRQFSNSRSEMNVSTLELGDSALYLCASAPPYTGNTGELFFGEGSRLTVL.

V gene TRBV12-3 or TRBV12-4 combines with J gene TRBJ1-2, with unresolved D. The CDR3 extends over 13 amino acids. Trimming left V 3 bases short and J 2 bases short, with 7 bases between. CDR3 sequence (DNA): TGTGCCAGCAGTTTCGACTGGAACTATGGCTACACCTTC. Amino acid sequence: CASSFDWNYGYTF.

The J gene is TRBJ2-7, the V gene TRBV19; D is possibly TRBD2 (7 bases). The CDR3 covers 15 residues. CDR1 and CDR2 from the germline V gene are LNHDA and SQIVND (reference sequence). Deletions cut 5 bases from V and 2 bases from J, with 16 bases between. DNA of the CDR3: TGTGCCAGTAGTCCCTGGGGGGGCGTCGCCTACGAGCAGTACTTC. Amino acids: CASSPWGGVAYEQYF.

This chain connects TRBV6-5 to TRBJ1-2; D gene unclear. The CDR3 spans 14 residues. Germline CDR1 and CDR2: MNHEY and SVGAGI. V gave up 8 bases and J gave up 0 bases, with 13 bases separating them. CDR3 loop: CASCSAGSNYGYTF. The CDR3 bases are TGTGCCAGCTGCTCCGCGGGATCTAACTATGGCTACACCTTC.

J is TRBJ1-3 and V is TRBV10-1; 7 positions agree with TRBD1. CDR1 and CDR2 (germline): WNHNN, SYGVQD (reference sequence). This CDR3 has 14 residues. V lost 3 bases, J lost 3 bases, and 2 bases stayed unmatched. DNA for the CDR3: TGCGCCAGCAGTGAAGGACAGGTTGGAAACACCATATATTTT. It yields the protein CASSEGQVGNTIYF.

The CDR3, as DNA: TGTGCCAGTAGACAAACGGGACAGGGGTTGGACGAGCAGTACTTC. Its translation: CASRQTGQGLDEQYF. V usage is TRBV19 and J usage is TRBJ2-7, with 10 bases matching TRBD1. CDR3 length: 15 amino acids. Trimming took 6 bases from V and 5 from J; bases not matched to a gene: 10. Germline V gene lookup returns CDR1 LNHDA and CDR2 SQIVND (reference sequence).

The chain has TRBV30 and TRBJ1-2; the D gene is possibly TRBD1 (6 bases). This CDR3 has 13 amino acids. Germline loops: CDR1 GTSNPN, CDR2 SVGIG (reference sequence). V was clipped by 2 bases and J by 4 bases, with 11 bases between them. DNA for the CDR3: TGTGCCTGGAGTACGAGGGGGTTCTATGGCTACACCTTC. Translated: CAWSTRGFYGYTF.

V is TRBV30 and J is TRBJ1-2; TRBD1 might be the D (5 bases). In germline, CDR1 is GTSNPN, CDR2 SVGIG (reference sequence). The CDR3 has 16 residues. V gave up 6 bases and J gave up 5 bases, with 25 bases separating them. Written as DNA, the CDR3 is TGTGCCTGTCTAATGCGGTCTGAACCAAAGGGGTATGGCTACACCTTC. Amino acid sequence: CACLMRSEPKGYGYTF.

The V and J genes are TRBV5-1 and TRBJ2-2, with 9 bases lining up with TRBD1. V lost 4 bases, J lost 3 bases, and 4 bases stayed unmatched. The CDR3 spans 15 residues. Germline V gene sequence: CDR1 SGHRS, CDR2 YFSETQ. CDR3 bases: TGCGCCAGCAGCCGAGACAGGGGGGACACCGGGGAGCTGTTTTTT. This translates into CASSRDRGDTGELFF. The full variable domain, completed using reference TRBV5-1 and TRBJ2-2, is KAGVTQTPRYLIKTRGQQVTLSCSPISGHRSVSWYQQTPGQGLQFLFEYFSETQRNKGNFPGRFSGRQFSNSRSEMNVSTLELGDSALYLCASSRDRGDTGELFFGEGSRLTVL.

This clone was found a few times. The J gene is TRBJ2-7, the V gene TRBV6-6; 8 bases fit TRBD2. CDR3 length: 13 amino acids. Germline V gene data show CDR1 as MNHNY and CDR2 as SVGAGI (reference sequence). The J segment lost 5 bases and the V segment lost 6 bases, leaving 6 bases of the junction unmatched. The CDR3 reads CASRLTSGNEQYF. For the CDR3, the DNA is TGTGCCAGCAGACTAACTAGCGGCAACGAGCAGTACTTC.

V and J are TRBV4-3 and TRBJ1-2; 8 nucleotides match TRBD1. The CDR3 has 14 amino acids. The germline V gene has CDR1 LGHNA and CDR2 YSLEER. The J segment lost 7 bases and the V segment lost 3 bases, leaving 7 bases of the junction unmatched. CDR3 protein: CASSQTGEIGGYTF. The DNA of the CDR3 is TGCGCCAGCAGCCAGACAGGGGAGATAGGTGGCTACACCTTC.

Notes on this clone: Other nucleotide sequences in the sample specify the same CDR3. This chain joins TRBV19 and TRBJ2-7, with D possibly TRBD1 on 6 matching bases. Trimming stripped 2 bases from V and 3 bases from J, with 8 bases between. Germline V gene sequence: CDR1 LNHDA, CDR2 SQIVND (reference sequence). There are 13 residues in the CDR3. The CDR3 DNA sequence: TGTGCCAGTAGTATACAGGGGAGCTACGAGCAGTACTTC. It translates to CASSIQGSYEQYF.

The CDR3 protein is CASSLKSLTGNTEAFF. CDR3 bases: TGTGCCAGCAGCCTAAAATCTCTGACGGGTAACACTGAAGCTTTCTTT. The chain recombines TRBV7-2 with TRBJ1-1; D remains ambiguous. The CDR3 contains 16 residues. Germline CDR1 reads SGHTA; CDR2 reads FQGNSA. Trimming shortened V by 5 bases and J by 2 bases, and 18 bases separated the two germline ends.